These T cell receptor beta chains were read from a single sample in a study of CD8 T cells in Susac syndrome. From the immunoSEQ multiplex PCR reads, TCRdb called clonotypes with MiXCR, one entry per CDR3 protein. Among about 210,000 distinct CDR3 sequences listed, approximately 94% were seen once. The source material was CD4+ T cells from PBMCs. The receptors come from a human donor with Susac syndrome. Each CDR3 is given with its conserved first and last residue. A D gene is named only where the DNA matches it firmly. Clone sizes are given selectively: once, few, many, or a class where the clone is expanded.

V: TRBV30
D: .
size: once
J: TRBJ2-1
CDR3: CAWSGRPGHGTHKQFF
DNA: TGTGCCTGGAGTGGCCGACCGGGCCACGGGACACACAAGCAGTTCTTC

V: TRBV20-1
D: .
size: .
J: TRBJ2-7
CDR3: CSAQRSAYEQYF
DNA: TGCAGTGCACAACGGTCAGCCTACGAGCAGTACTTC

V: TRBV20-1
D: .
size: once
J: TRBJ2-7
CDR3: CSANLGGRTYEQYF
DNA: TGCAGTGCTAATTTAGGCGGGCGTACCTACGAGCAGTACTTC

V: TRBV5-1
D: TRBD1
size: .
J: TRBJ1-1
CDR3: CASSPRQGGTTNTEAFF
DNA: TGCGCCAGCAGCCCACGACAGGGGGGGACAACGAACACTGAAGCTTTCTTT

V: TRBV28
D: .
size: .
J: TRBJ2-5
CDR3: CASSGSGVKQETQYF
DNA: TGTGCCAGCAGTGGATCAGGGGTGAAACAAGAGACCCAGTACTTC

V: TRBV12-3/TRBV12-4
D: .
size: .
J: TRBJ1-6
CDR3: CASSLTDYNSPLHF
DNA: TGTGCCAGCAGTTTGACAGATTATAATTCACCCCTCCACTTT

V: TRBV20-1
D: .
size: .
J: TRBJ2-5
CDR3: CSARGSERLETQYF
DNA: TGCAGTGCTAGAGGGAGTGAGCGCCTGGAGACCCAGTACTTC

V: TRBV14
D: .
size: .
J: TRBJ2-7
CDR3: CASSQGRGNEQYF
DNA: TGTGCCAGCAGCCAAGGTCGGGGGAACGAGCAGTACTTC

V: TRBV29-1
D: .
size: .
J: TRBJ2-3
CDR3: CSVFGRQRSTDTQYF
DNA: TGCAGCGTTTTTGGGAGACAGAGAAGCACAGATACGCAGTATTTT

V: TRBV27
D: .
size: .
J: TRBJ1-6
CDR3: CASSFTGPYNSPLHF
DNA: TGTGCCAGCAGTTTCACCGGGCCGTATAATTCACCCCTCCACTTT

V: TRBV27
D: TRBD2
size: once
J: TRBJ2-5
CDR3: CASSQLERGNQETQYF
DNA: TGTGCCAGCAGTCAGTTGGAGCGGGGGAACCAAGAGACCCAGTACTTC

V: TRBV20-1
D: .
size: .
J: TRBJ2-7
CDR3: CSARDQGYYEQYF
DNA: TGCAGTGCTAGAGATCAGGGGTACTACGAGCAGTACTTC

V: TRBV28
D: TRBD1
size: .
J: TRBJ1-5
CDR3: CASSPQGAGVGSNQPQHF
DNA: TGTGCCAGCAGCCCCCAGGGGGCGGGGGTGGGAAGCAATCAGCCCCAGCATTTT

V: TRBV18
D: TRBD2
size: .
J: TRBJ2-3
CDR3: CASSRYVLAGGTGTDTQYF
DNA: TGTGCCAGCTCTCGCTACGTGCTAGCGGGGGGAACTGGCACAGATACGCAGTATTTT

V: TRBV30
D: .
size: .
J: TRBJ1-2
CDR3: CAWSDGTTPINYGYTF
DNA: TGTGCCTGGAGTGACGGGACGACACCTATTAACTATGGCTACACCTTC

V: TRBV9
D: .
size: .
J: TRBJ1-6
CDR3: CASSVTWTRDTGGPLHF
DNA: TGTGCCAGCAGCGTAACCTGGACCCGGGACACGGGGGGACCCCTCCACTTT

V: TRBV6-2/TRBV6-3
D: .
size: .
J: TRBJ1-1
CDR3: CASSRYATEAFF
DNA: TGTGCCAGCAGCCGATACGCCACTGAAGCTTTCTTT

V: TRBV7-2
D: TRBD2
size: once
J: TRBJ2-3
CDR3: CASSSTSGGESDTQYF
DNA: TGTGCCAGCAGCTCGACTAGCGGGGGGGAATCAGATACGCAGTATTTT

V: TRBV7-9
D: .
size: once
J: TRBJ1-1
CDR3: CASSLGLLTAQNTEAFF
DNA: TGTGCCAGCAGCTTAGGTCTCCTGACAGCTCAGAACACTGAAGCTTTCTTT

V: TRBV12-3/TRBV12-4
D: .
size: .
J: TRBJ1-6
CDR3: CASRSGVYNSPLHF
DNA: TGTGCCAGCAGGTCTGGGGTGTACAATTCACCCCTCCACTTT

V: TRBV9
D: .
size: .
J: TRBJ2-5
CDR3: CASSVVEGIQYF
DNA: TGTGCCAGCAGCGTAGTAGAAGGGATCCAGTACTTC

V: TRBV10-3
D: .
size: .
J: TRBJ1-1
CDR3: CAISESRGKGNTEAFF
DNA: TGTGCCATCAGTGAGTCAAGGGGGAAGGGGAACACTGAAGCTTTCTTT

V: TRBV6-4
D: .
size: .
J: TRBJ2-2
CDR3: CASLGAPRTGELFF
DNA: TGTGCCAGCCTTGGTGCCCCGCGCACCGGGGAGCTGTTTTTT

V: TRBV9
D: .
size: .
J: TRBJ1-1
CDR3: CASTRVLNTEAFF
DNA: TGTGCCAGCACCAGGGTACTGAACACTGAAGCTTTCTTT

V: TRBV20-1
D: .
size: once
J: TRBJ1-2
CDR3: CSARVLTGANYGYTF
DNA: TGCAGTGCTAGAGTTTTGACAGGAGCTAACTATGGCTACACCTTC

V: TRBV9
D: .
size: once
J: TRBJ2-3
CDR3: CASSVDPTGTDTQYF
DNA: TGTGCCAGCAGCGTAGACCCAACAGGTACAGATACGCAGTATTTT

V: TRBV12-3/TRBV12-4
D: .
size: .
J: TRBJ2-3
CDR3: CASSSLQGGSTDTQYF
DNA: TGTGCCAGCAGTTCCCTTCAGGGCGGATCCACAGATACGCAGTATTTT

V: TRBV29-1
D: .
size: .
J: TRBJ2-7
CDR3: CSVEDSAYEQYF
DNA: TGCAGCGTTGAAGATTCGGCCTACGAGCAGTACTTC

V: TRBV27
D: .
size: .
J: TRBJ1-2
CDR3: CASRGGLDGYTF
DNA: TGTGCCAGCCGCGGGGGACTGGATGGCTACACCTTC

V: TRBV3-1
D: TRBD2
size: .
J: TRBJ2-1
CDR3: CASSQYSGLAGTEQFF
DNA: TGTGCCAGCAGCCAGTATTCGGGACTAGCGGGGACTGAGCAGTTCTTC

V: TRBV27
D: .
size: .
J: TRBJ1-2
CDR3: CASSLLGGWGYTF
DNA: TGTGCCAGCAGTTTGTTGGGGGGCTGGGGCTACACCTTC

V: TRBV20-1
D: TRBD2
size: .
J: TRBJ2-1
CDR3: CSAPRTSGGIPKYNEQFF
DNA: TGCAGTGCTCCCCGGACTAGCGGGGGGATACCCAAATACAATGAGCAGTTCTTC

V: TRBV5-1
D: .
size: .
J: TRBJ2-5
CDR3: CASSSTANQETQYF
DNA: TGCGCCAGCAGCTCGACAGCCAACCAAGAGACCCAGTACTTC

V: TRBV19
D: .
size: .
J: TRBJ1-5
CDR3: CASSIDQPGGDALPQHF
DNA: TGTGCCAGTAGTATAGATCAGCCCGGGGGCGATGCTTTGCCCCAGCATTTT

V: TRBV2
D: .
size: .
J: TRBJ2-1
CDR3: CASSSIESGGAVNEQFF
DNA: TGTGCCAGCAGCTCTATCGAAAGTGGGGGGGCCGTAAATGAGCAGTTCTTC

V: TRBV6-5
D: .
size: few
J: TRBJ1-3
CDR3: CASRSSGNTIYF
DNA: TGTGCCAGCAGGAGCTCTGGAAACACCATATATTTT

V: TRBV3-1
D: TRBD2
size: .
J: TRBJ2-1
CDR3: CASSPLGAGGPNEQFF
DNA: TGTGCCAGCAGCCCCCTAGGGGCGGGGGGGCCTAATGAGCAGTTCTTC